The clone carrying this T cell receptor (beta chain) came up a few times. Its antigen is not identified. The data are from a study of T-cell memory formation after mild COVID-19. The study's findings and limits: Memory cells collected pre-infection included some clones that later responded, suggesting cross-reactive memory joined.

V dropped 1 base and J dropped 1; count of bases not matched to a gene: 5. The CDR3 contains 17 residues. Germline V lookup: CDR1 MNHEY, CDR2 SMNVEV (reference sequence). TCRdb recomputed calls from the 5' RACE reads with MiXCR, one row per CDR3 protein. The sample has more than 400,000 distinct CDR3 sequences, over 15% seen once; the top ten hold over 9%. The chain employs TRBV27 and TRBJ2-2; 8 bases are shared with TRBD1. The sequenced sample consisted of PBMCs or a T cell subset sorted from them (not recorded which). The sequence came from an adult woman who had mild COVID-19 (a few samples of this study predate the infection). Cell type and time point are not known. For the CDR3, the DNA is TGTGCCAGCAGTTTATTCCGGACAGGGAGGAACACCGGGGAGCTGTTTTTT. It translates to CASSLFRTGRNTGELFF.